This T cell receptor beta chain is from a study of regulatory T cells in long-lasting Graves disease. This clonotype was seen many times. Described time point: newly diagnosed GD, antithyroid drugs for less than 3 months. Researchers made the TCR library from RNA that was extracted from PBMCs. The CDR3 extends over 14 amino acids. Trimming took 2 bases from V and 4 from J, leaving 13 bases between them. CDR1 and CDR2 (germline): DFQATT, SNEGSKA (reference sequence). Construction of the TCR beta libraries employed iRepertoire HTBI primers in conjunction with Arm-PCR of CDR3 regions. A single record per CDR3 protein comes from TCRdb applying MiXCR to the multiplex PCR reads. The sample has hundreds of thousands of distinct CDR3 sequences, approximately 15% seen once; the top ten hold more than 15%. The sample was also reused in another study, on T cells in Graves' hyperthyroidism and ophthalmopathy.

The sample in question was peripheral blood mononuclear cells (PBMCs), obtained at new diagnosis, from a patient treated with antithyroid drugs. V gene TRBV20-1 combines with J gene TRBJ2-3, with D perhaps being TRBD1 or TRBD2 (5 bases each). The sequence was obtained from a woman younger than 45 with Graves disease. The CDR3 nucleotides are TGCAGTGCTAGACAGGGACGCGGGTCAGATACGCAGTATTTT. Translated, it gives CSARQGRGSDTQYF.